This T cell receptor beta chain was found in a study of blood T cell repertoires in COVID-19. Study-wide background: From the United States, Italy and Spain came samples of acute and convalescent COVID-19. The analysed material was cDNA or gDNA that came from T cells, B-cell-depleted T cells, or PBMCs.

The CDR3 runs to 16 residues. Unmatched junction bases numbered 10, after V lost 4 bases and J lost 3 bases. Germline CDR1 SGHRS, CDR2 YFSETQ. How the authors handled the data: Reference gene primer amplification yielded estimated nucleated cell counts. Sequenced by immunoSEQ multiplex PCR; TCRdb stores in-frame clones only, minus some. V, J and clone size derive from that table, while D and trimming were established from the DNA sequence. The data contain about 270,000 clones, around 92% of them seen just once; the ten biggest clones take up around 2.5%. What was sequenced was peripheral blood. This TCR was sampled from a person aged 18-29 years with COVID-19, enrolled during active disease. The rearrangement uses TRBV5-1 and TRBJ2-7; TRBD1 agrees at 10 bases. The CDR3 loop is CASSGWVTGGSYEQYF. In DNA, the CDR3 is TGCGCCAGCAGCGGGTGGGTGACAGGGGGCAGCTACGAGCAGTACTTC.